This TCR beta chain is drawn from a study of T-cell reconstitution after alpha-beta-depleted transplantation in children. Study findings and constraints: Several hundred expanded graft clones reportedly gave rise to the alpha-beta T cells present about two months after transplant. At the one-year point after transplant, T-cell counts and TCRbeta diversity were found to come mostly from T cells that had been newly produced.

Unique molecular identifiers tagged the TCRbeta library. Each CDR3 protein is one row after TCRdb ran MiXCR on the PCR reads. In the table there are about 260,000 distinct CDR3 sequences, around a tenth of which are singletons. The CDR3 length is 13 residues. This clonotype has at least ten counts. Its antigen is unidentified. The chain has TRBV21-1 and TRBJ2-1; TRBD2, the table's D call, was not compared with the DNA. TRBV21-1 is shown as a pseudogene. This sequence originates from a male patient between 2 and 9 years old who had a stem cell transplant for chronic granulomatous disease, so the T cells may come from the graft donor. Specimen: peripheral blood, collected 180 days after TCRalphabeta/CD19-depleted stem cell transplant. CDR3 coding DNA: TGTGCCAGGGGTCGACTAGCGGAGGGTGAGCAGTTCTTC. This codes for CARGRLAEGEQFF.